The 31 T cell receptor beta chains below were found in one sample sequenced in a study of metastatic and nonmetastatic thyroid tumors. TCRdb re-called clones via MiXCR from the PCR reads. Here the sample spans about 30,000 clones, 20% to 25% being singletons. Among the patients, none had received any treatment before thyroid surgery. Sequencing was performed on blood. These receptors came from a female donor with papillary thyroid cancer or a benign thyroid nodule (not recorded which). Some clones in this sample may be carry-over from other donors' samples.

This clone has at least ten counts. The chain carries TRBV9 and TRBJ2-2; no firm D call. V was shortened by 0 bases and J by 8 bases, with 5 bases between the two germline ends. CDR1 and CDR2 from the germline V gene are SGDLS and YYNGEE. The CDR3 length is 12 residues. CDR3 sequence: CASSVVLGELFF. The CDR3 DNA is TGTGCCAGCAGCGTAGTTCTGGGGGAGCTGTTTTTT.

The chain uses TRBV28 and TRBJ2-7; D not resolved. The CDR3 runs to 13 residues. The germline V gene has CDR1 MDHEN and CDR2 SYDVKM. Between the trimmed V and J ends, which lost 10 bases and 0 bases, there was a span of 13 bases. CDR3 nucleotide sequence: TGTGCCACCCACCCGCCGGTCTCCTACGAGCAGTACTTC. The encoded protein is CATHPPVSYEQYF. The whole variable domain, filled in from reference TRBV28 and TRBJ2-7, reads DVKVTQSSRYLVKRTGEKVFLECVQDMDHENMFWYRQDPGLGLRLIYFSYDVKMKEKGDIPEGYSVSREKKERFSLILESASTNQTSMYLCATHPPVSYEQYFGPGTRLTVT.

This clone was counted many times. The chain joins TRBV2 to TRBJ1-1, with D possibly being TRBD1 (5 bases). From germline, CDR1 is SNHLY and CDR2 FYNNEI. The CDR3 is made up of 14 amino acids. V was clipped by 2 bases and J by 4 bases, with 11 bases between them. The CDR3 DNA follows: TGTGCCAGCAGTGAACAGGGAAGGGGCACTGAAGCTTTCTTT. Amino acid sequence: CASSEQGRGTEAFF.

J is TRBJ2-7 and V is TRBV6-1; D not certain. The CDR3 runs 11 residues. V was clipped by 6 bases and J by 3 bases, with 6 bases between them. Germline V lookup: CDR1 MNHNS, CDR2 SASEGT. CDR3 sequence (DNA): TGTGCCAGCAGGACCAACTACGAGCAGTACTTC. Its translation: CASRTNYEQYF.

This clone has more than one count but fewer than ten. The chain recombines TRBV11-2 with TRBJ2-1; 13 bases are shared with TRBD2. The CDR3 has 15 amino acids. The trim removed 5 bases at V and 6 bases at J, leaving 4 bases unmatched. CDR1 and CDR2 (germline): SGHAT, FQNNGV. The CDR3 sequence is CASSTRTSGSNEQFF. For the CDR3, the DNA is TGTGCCAGCAGCACCCGGACTAGCGGGAGCAATGAGCAGTTCTTC. Full variable domain (outside the CDR3, taken from reference TRBV11-2 and TRBJ2-1): EAGVAQSPRYKIIEKRQSVAFWCNPISGHATLYWYQQILGQGPKLLIQFQNNGVVDDSQLPKDRFSAERLKGVDSTLKIQPAKLEDSAVYLCASSTRTSGSNEQFFGPGTRLTVL.

This clone was detected many times. The gene calls are TRBV4-1 and TRBJ1-5, with D possibly matching TRBD1 (5 bases). The CDR3 contains 15 residues. Trimming left V 1 base short and J 4 bases short, with 11 bases between. In germline, CDR1 is MGHRA, CDR2 YSYEKL. The CDR3 bases are TGCGCCAGCAGCCAAGGGGGACGGGGAAATCAGCCCCAGCATTTT. Translation gives CASSQGGRGNQPQHF.

This clone has more than one count but fewer than ten. Written as DNA, the CDR3 is TGTGCCACCAGCAGAGATAGGGGAAGGGGAGGCTACACCTTC. It encodes CATSRDRGRGGYTF. The V and J genes are TRBV15 and TRBJ1-2; D is perhaps TRBD1 (5 bases). The CDR3 covers 14 residues. CDR1 and CDR2 from the germline V gene are LNHNV and YYDKDF (reference sequence). Trimming removed 0 bases from V and 8 bases from J, with 13 bases in between.

This clone was counted a single time. This chain links TRBV11-2 with TRBJ2-7, with D unresolved. Germline V CDR1 and CDR2: SGHAT, FQNNGV. The CDR3 runs 12 residues. Deletions cut 5 bases from V and 6 bases from J, with 11 bases between. The CDR3 bases are TGTGCCAGCAGCGCGATTGCGGCCGAGCAGTACTTC. As protein: CASSAIAAEQYF. Full variable domain (remainder filled in from reference TRBV11-2 and TRBJ2-7): EAGVAQSPRYKIIEKRQSVAFWCNPISGHATLYWYQQILGQGPKLLIQFQNNGVVDDSQLPKDRFSAERLKGVDSTLKIQPAKLEDSAVYLCASSAIAAEQYFGPGTRLTVT.

The sample holds many counts of this clone. V is TRBV5-6 and J is TRBJ2-7; no reliable D call. Trimming shortened V by 0 bases and J by 3 bases, and 10 bases separated the two germline ends. The CDR3 extends over 14 amino acids. The germline gives CDR1 SGHDT, CDR2 YYEEEE. CDR3 protein: CASSLDRPDYEQYF. CDR3 DNA sequence: TGTGCCAGCAGCTTGGATCGGCCAGACTACGAGCAGTACTTC.

Ten or more counts support this clone. The chain has TRBV6-1 and TRBJ1-1, with a possible D match to TRBD1 (6 bases). Trimming cost V 6 bases and J 5 bases, with 16 bases left between them. Looked up from germline, CDR1 is MNHNS and CDR2 is SASEGT. The CDR3 consists of 14 residues. CDR3 residues: CASRVQGSGTEAFF. CDR3 DNA: TGTGCCAGCAGGGTACAGGGCTCCGGGACTGAAGCTTTCTTT.

As for this clone: An end of the junction differs from the germline gene, which may be a read error. The rearrangement uses TRBV5-1 and TRBJ2-5; 7 bases agree with TRBD2. This CDR3 comprises 16 residues. Germline lookup yields CDR1 SGHRS and CDR2 YFSETQ. In DNA form, the CDR3 reads TGCGCCAGCAGCTCCACCGGGACTATCGGAGGGGAGACCGAGTACTTC. Protein product: CASSSTGTIGGETEYF.

This clone has a count of ten or more. The chain links TRBV6-1 to TRBJ2-5, with D tentatively TRBD2 (6 bases). Trimming cost V 5 bases and J 1 base, with 11 bases left between them. This CDR3 comprises 14 residues. Per the germline V gene, CDR1 is MNHNS and CDR2 is SASEGT. The CDR3 reads CASSYGGAQETQYF. CDR3 DNA: TGTGCCAGCAGTTATGGAGGGGCCCAAGAGACCCAGTACTTC.

This clone was counted between two and nine times. The chain carries TRBV20-1 and TRBJ2-3, with D possibly being TRBD1 (5 bases). The CDR3 runs 14 residues. V was cut by 3 bases and J by 2 bases, with 12 bases left in between. Germline V gene lookup returns CDR1 DFQATT and CDR2 SNEGSKA (reference sequence). CDR3 sequence (DNA): TGCAGTGCTAGGGGGCGGCCCCCCACAGATACGCAGTATTTT. Its protein product is CSARGRPPTDTQYF.

The chain recombines TRBV4-2 with TRBJ1-1, with 8 bases aligning to TRBD1. The CDR3 runs to 15 residues. J lost 1 base, V lost 0 bases, and 1 base had no gene match. The V gene's germline CDR1 is LGHNA and CDR2 YNFKEQ. CDR3: CASSQEGQGNTEAFF. In DNA, the CDR3 is TGTGCCAGCAGCCAAGAAGGACAGGGGAACACTGAAGCTTTCTTT.

The chain recombines TRBV19 with TRBJ2-1, with 12 bases identical to TRBD2. Unmatched junction bases numbered 8, after V lost 1 base and J lost 1 base. Germline-derived CDR1 and CDR2 are LNHDA and SQIVND (reference sequence). CDR3 size: 19 residues. This chain's CDR3 is CASSIGLAGGPGSYNEQFF. CDR3 nucleotide sequence: TGTGCCAGTAGTATAGGCCTAGCGGGAGGGCCAGGTTCCTACAATGAGCAGTTCTTC.

By share, this clone counts as medium-sized. The chain couples TRBV6-1 to TRBJ2-7; 7 bases are a match to TRBD1. The CDR3 length is 12 residues. The V gene end was trimmed by 10 bases and the J gene end by 3 bases; junction bases not matched to a gene: 6. The germline V gene encodes CDR1 MNHNS and CDR2 SASEGT. CDR3 protein: CATEDRFYEQYF. The CDR3 DNA reads TGTGCCACCGAGGACAGGTTCTACGAGCAGTACTTC.

This clone was found many times. The chain joins TRBV5-1 to TRBJ2-5; no reliable D call. Germline lookup yields CDR1 SGHRS and CDR2 YFSETQ. This CDR3 has 11 amino acids. The germline V and J ends were trimmed by 2 bases and 1 base, with 0 bases remaining between them. The CDR3 DNA reads as TGCGCCAGCAGCTTCCAAGAGACCCAGTACTTC. Protein: CASSFQETQYF.

The chain couples TRBV27 to TRBJ2-7, with D perhaps matching TRBD1 or TRBD2 (5 bases each). Trimming pared 8 bases from V and 3 bases from J, leaving 17 bases between. Germline V gives CDR1 MNHEY, CDR2 SMNVEV (reference sequence). The CDR3 is 14 residues long. The CDR3 loop is CASGQTWDHYEQYF. The CDR3 DNA sequence: TGTGCCAGCGGACAAACCTGGGACCACTACGAGCAGTACTTC.

This clone appeared many times. The rearrangement uses TRBV10-1 and TRBJ1-2; D gene uncertain. Between the trimmed V and J ends, which lost 3 bases and 3 bases, there was a span of 8 bases. CDR3 length: 13 amino acids. Germline V gives CDR1 WNHNN, CDR2 SYGVQD (reference sequence). CDR3 in amino acids: CASSERVDYGYTF. The CDR3, as DNA: TGCGCCAGCAGTGAAAGGGTCGACTATGGCTACACCTTC.

This clone qualifies as medium-sized. The chain is built from TRBV5-1 and TRBJ1-2; perhaps TRBD1 as D (5 bases). Germline V gives CDR1 SGHRS, CDR2 YFSETQ. Trimming stripped 4 bases from V and 6 bases from J, with 16 bases between. The CDR3 totals 14 residues. The CDR3 DNA follows: TGCGCCAGCAGCACGAACTACGACAGTGATGGCTACACCTTC. This encodes CASSTNYDSDGYTF.

This clone was observed at least ten times. The CDR3 loop is CASSQGSGMTDTQYF. The CDR3 DNA is TGTGCCAGCAGCCAAGGTTCAGGAATGACAGATACGCAGTATTTT. The rearrangement links TRBV3-1 to TRBJ2-3, with no clear D. CDR3 length: 15 residues. Germline CDR1 is LGHDT and CDR2 is YNNKEL (reference sequence). Between the trimmed V and J ends, which lost 1 base and 3 bases, there was a span of 11 bases.

This clone came up many times. This sequence joins TRBV7-8 and TRBJ2-5, with D maybe TRBD2 (6 bases). Looked up from germline, CDR1 is SGHVS and CDR2 is FQNEAQ. Trimming stripped 5 bases from V and 2 bases from J, with 12 bases between. The CDR3 contains 14 residues. DNA of the CDR3: TGTGCCAGCAGCCGAACTAGCAGGCAAGAGACCCAGTACTTC. Amino acid sequence: CASSRTSRQETQYF.

Many counts were recorded for this clone. V and J are TRBV7-2 and TRBJ1-2; 10 bases align to TRBD1. The CDR3 spans 15 residues. V was pared by 1 base and J by 6 bases, with 5 bases of the junction left unmatched. CDR1 and CDR2 from the germline V gene are SGHTA and FQGNSA. The CDR3 coding sequence is TGTGCCAGCAGCTTAGGCGCTGGGACAGGGGATGGCTACACCTTC. It translates to CASSLGAGTGDGYTF.

This clone was counted between two and nine times. The rearrangement joins TRBV6-2 or TRBV6-3 to TRBJ1-2; TRBD1 matches at 10 bases. CDR3 length: 18 residues. Looked up from germline, CDR1 is MNHEY and CDR2 is SVGEGT. V lost 5 bases to trimming and J lost 4 bases; unmatched junction nucleotides: 16. CDR3 loop: CASSTPPDRGHQSYGYTF. Written as DNA, the CDR3 is TGTGCCAGCAGTACACCCCCCGACAGGGGGCACCAAAGCTATGGCTACACCTTC.

V is TRBV5-1 and J is TRBJ2-7; D call uncertain. CDR3 length equals 13 residues. V shed 3 bases and J shed 6 bases, with 13 bases lying between them. CDR1 SGHRS and CDR2 YFSETQ come from the germline V gene. The CDR3 region has the DNA TGCGCCAGCAGCTCCCCCCCCGTTCGCGAGCAGTACTTC. Residues: CASSSPPVREQYF. Full variable domain (missing parts from reference TRBV5-1 and TRBJ2-7): KAGVTQTPRYLIKTRGQQVTLSCSPISGHRSVSWYQQTPGQGLQFLFEYFSETQRNKGNFPGRFSGRQFSNSRSEMNVSTLELGDSALYLCASSSPPVREQYFGPGTRLTVT.

CDR3 in amino acids: CASSLAGPIHDSPLHF. The CDR3 coding sequence is TGCGCCAGCAGCTTGGCCGGTCCGATTCACGATTCACCCCTCCACTTT. The rearrangement uses TRBV5-1 and TRBJ1-6, with no clear D. The CDR3 totals 16 residues. CDR1 and CDR2 from the germline V gene are SGHRS and YFSETQ. V was clipped by 0 bases and J by 8 bases, with 15 bases between them.

This chain links TRBV11-3 with TRBJ2-7, with 8 bases aligning to TRBD1. The CDR3 consists of 14 residues. CDR1 is SGHNT, CDR2 YENEEA, per germline. With V trimmed by 9 bases and J by 2 bases, 9 bases remained unmatched. The CDR3 DNA reads TGTGCCAGTAGCCAGACAGGGGCTACCTACGAGCAGTACTTC. Encoded protein: CASSQTGATYEQYF.

In its sample, this clone was seen once. V is TRBV20-1 and J is TRBJ2-7; either TRBD1 or TRBD2 may supply D (5 bases each). Trimming shortened V by 5 bases and J by 2 bases, and 16 bases separated the two germline ends. The CDR3 contains 14 residues. In germline, CDR1 is DFQATT, CDR2 SNEGSKA (reference sequence). CDR3 nucleotides: TGCAGTGCTGGGGGTTTTCGGGGACCCTACGAGCAGTACTTC. Its protein is CSAGGFRGPYEQYF.

This clone turned up a few times. The chain joins TRBV6-2 or TRBV6-3 to TRBJ1-2, with D maybe TRBD1 (5 bases). Deletions cut 9 bases from V and 2 bases from J, with 13 bases between. This CDR3 comprises 13 residues. CDR1 and CDR2 from the germline V gene are MNHEY and SVGEGT. In DNA form, the CDR3 reads TGTGCCAGTACAACGGGGCCCAACTATGGCTACACCTTC. It encodes CASTTGPNYGYTF.

The chain employs TRBV4-3 and TRBJ2-7; 8 bases match TRBD1. After removal of 3 bases from V and 5 bases from J, the junction contained 12 bases not matched to a gene. Germline V gene data show CDR1 as LGHNA and CDR2 as YSLEER. The CDR3 runs to 16 residues. Here the CDR3 reads CASSQGTGGQFNEQYF. In nucleotides, the CDR3 is TGCGCCAGCAGCCAGGGAACAGGGGGACAGTTCAACGAGCAGTACTTC.

This clone is classed as medium-sized. DNA for the CDR3: TGTGCCAGCAGATTAACAGGGGGCTATGGCTACACCTTC. It yields the protein CASRLTGGYGYTF. V is TRBV11-2 and J is TRBJ1-2, with 8 bases matching TRBD1. CDR1 SGHAT and CDR2 FQNNGV come from the germline V gene. The CDR3 is 13 residues long. The V and J ends lost 6 bases and 4 bases, in that order; junction bases with no gene match: 4.